This entry is about one T cell receptor (beta chain). Its antigen is unknown. The PCR used 60 Vbeta and 13 Jbeta primers. Profiling relied on immunoSEQ multiplex PCR, and the TCRdb table lists in-frame clones only, not all of them. The sample includes roughly 150,000 clones, roughly 82% of them seen just once. This record comes from a study of cytomegalovirus exposure and HLA in healthy donors. Study background: A prior analysis found 117 million unique TCR beta sequences from some 190 million T cells. Findings of the study overall: In terms of immune exposure information, only CMV serostatus was available. There were 164 TCR beta chains listed as cytomegalovirus-associated. Analysis was carried out at a later point, and it linked a missense DCLRE1C variant to TCR beta V- and J-gene trimming.

CDR3 length: 13 amino acids. CDR1 SQVTM and CDR2 ANQGSEA come from the germline V gene. With V trimmed by 6 bases and J by 4 bases, 4 bases remained unmatched. The chain uses TRBV29-1 and TRBJ2-7, with TRBD2 matching 12 bases. The sample was PBMCs. The sequence derives from a young man in good health and CMV-seropositive. The CDR3 loop is CSVGTSGSYEQYF. The CDR3 bases are TGCAGCGTAGGGACTAGCGGGTCTTACGAGCAGTACTTC.